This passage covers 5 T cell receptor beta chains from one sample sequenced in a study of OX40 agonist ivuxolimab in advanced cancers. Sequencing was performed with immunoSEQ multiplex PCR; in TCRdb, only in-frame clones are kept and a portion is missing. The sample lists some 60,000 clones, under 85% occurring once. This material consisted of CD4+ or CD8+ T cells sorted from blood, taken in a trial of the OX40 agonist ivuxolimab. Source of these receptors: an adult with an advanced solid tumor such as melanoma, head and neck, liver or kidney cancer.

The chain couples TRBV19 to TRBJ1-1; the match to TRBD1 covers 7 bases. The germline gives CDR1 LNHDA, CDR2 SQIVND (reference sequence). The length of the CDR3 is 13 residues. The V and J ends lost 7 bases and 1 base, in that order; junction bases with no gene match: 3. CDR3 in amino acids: CASTRTGNTEAFF. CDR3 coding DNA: TGTGCCAGTACGAGGACAGGGAACACTGAAGCTTTCTTT.

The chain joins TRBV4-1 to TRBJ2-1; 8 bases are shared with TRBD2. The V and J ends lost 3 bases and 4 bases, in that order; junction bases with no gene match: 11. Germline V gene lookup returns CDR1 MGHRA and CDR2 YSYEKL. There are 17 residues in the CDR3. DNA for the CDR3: TGCGCCAGCAGCCAGCCATCCAGCGGGGGACCTTACAATGAGCAGTTCTTC. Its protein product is CASSQPSSGGPYNEQFF.

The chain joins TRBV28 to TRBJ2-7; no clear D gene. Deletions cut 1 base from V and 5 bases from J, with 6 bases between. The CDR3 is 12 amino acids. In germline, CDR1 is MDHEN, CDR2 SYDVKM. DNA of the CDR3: TGTGCCAGCAGTTTATTGTGGGACGAGCAGTACTTC. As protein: CASSLLWDEQYF. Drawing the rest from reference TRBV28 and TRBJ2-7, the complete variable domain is DVKVTQSSRYLVKRTGEKVFLECVQDMDHENMFWYRQDPGLGLRLIYFSYDVKMKEKGDIPEGYSVSREKKERFSLILESASTNQTSMYLCASSLLWDEQYFGPGTRLTVT.

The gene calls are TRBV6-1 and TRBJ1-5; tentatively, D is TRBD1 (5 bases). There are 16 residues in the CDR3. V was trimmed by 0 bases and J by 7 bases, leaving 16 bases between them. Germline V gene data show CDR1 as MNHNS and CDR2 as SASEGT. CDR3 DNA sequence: TGTGCCAGCAGTGAAGCCGGGGCCATGGAGGTCCAGCCCCAGCATTTT. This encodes CASSEAGAMEVQPQHF.

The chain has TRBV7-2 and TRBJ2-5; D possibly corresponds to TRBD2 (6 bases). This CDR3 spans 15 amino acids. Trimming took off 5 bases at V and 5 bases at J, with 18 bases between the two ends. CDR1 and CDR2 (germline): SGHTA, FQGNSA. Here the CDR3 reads CASSKFWDSLETQYF. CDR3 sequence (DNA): TGTGCCAGCAGCAAATTTTGGGACTCCTTGGAGACCCAGTACTTC.